The 25 T cell receptor beta chains listed next were all sequenced from one sample in a study of vaccination effects on CD4 cells after COVID-19. Clones were read by immunoSEQ multiplex PCR, and TCRdb kept only the in-frame ones, dropping some. The sample yields around 13,000 clones, approximately 82% seen once. Expansion with viral peptide pools was applied to antigen-specific CD4+ T cells by the ViraFEST assay prior to sequencing. CD4+ T cell isolation took place after less than 13 days of culture. Which antigens these TCRs recognize remains unknown. The material sequenced was CD4+ T cells from PBMCs cultured with HCoV-229E spike peptides, taken before COVID-19 vaccination. Receptors were obtained from a human donor who received a COVID-19 vaccine.

The chain is built from TRBV7-9 and TRBJ1-6; D gene ambiguous. This CDR3 is 12 amino acids long. From germline, CDR1 is SEHNR and CDR2 FQNEAQ (reference sequence). The V end lost 6 bases, the J end lost 8 bases, and 8 bases lay between the germline ends. CDR3 bases: TGTGCCAGCAGTTTACCTTATTCACCCCTCCACTTT. It codes for CASSLPYSPLHF.

The V and J genes are TRBV30 and TRBJ2-5, with D possibly being TRBD2 (6 bases). In germline, CDR1 is GTSNPN, CDR2 SVGIG (reference sequence). This CDR3 is built from 16 residues. V gave up 0 bases and J gave up 3 bases, with 17 bases separating them. The CDR3 DNA reads as TGTGCCTGGAGTGTAGGAGGGCTTAGTTGGGAAGAGACCCAGTACTTC. Residues: CAWSVGGLSWEETQYF.

This clone is categorized as large. The gene calls are TRBV5-1 and TRBJ2-7, with D hard to call. CDR1 is SGHRS, CDR2 YFSETQ, per germline. CDR3 length: 12 amino acids. Trimming cost V 0 bases and J 4 bases, with 5 bases left between them. This chain's CDR3 is CASSLGEYEQYF. CDR3 nucleotide sequence: TGCGCCAGCAGCTTGGGGGAATACGAGCAGTACTTC. The full variable domain, rest sourced from reference TRBV5-1 and TRBJ2-7, is KAGVTQTPRYLIKTRGQQVTLSCSPISGHRSVSWYQQTPGQGLQFLFEYFSETQRNKGNFPGRFSGRQFSNSRSEMNVSTLELGDSALYLCASSLGEYEQYFGPGTRLTVT.

This clone was seen only a few times. This chain links TRBV7-9 with TRBJ1-5; D remains ambiguous. The V gene lost 5 bases and the J gene lost 4 bases, with 12 bases spanning the gap. Germline loops: CDR1 SEHNR, CDR2 FQNEAQ (reference sequence). This CDR3 spans 14 amino acids. CDR3 amino acids: CASSGWSGNQPQHF. CDR3 sequence (DNA): TGTGCCAGCAGCGGCTGGTCCGGGAATCAGCCCCAGCATTTT.

This clone was detected once. The CDR3 is CASSSSGQGKSYTF. The CDR3 DNA is TGCGCCAGCAGCTCCTCGGGACAGGGGAAGAGCTACACCTTC. V is TRBV5-1 and J is TRBJ1-2; 10 bases align to TRBD1. The CDR3 runs 14 residues. With 3 bases clipped from V and 9 bases from J, the junction kept 8 bases outside the gene matches. From germline, CDR1 is SGHRS and CDR2 YFSETQ.

This chain uses TRBV5-4 with TRBJ2-7; tentatively, D is TRBD1 (5 bases). CDR3 size: 14 residues. Trimming left V 2 bases short and J 5 bases short, with 14 bases between. Germline V gene data show CDR1 as SGHNT and CDR2 as YYREEE (reference sequence). CDR3 nucleotide sequence: TGTGCCAGCAGCTTCCAGGGATTTCGAGACGAGCAGTACTTC. Translated, it gives CASSFQGFRDEQYF.

The CDR3 bases are TGTGCCAGCAGTCCGGGGACAGGAATTCCAGATACGCAGTATTTT. As protein: CASSPGTGIPDTQYF. This chain links TRBV28 with TRBJ2-3; 8 bases align to TRBD1. V was clipped by 5 bases and J by 4 bases; unmatched bases: 8. CDR3 length: 15 amino acids. Germline-derived CDR1 and CDR2 are MDHEN and SYDVKM.

The sample holds one count of this clone. At one end the junction does not follow the germline gene, possibly because of a read error. This chain uses TRBV7-8 with TRBJ2-5; D remains unclear. The length of the CDR3 is 12 residues. Germline values: CDR1 SGHVS, CDR2 FQNEAQ. The CDR3 loop reads CASSLGQGTQYF. The CDR3, as DNA: TGTGCCAGCAGCTTAGGCCAAGGGACCCAGTACTTC.

The CDR3: CAWSVNRAYEQYF. The CDR3, as DNA: TGTGCCTGGAGTGTAAACAGGGCTTACGAGCAGTACTTC. The V call is TRBV30, the J call TRBJ2-7; possibly TRBD1 for D (6 bases). Germline CDR1 and CDR2: GTSNPN and SVGIG (reference sequence). The CDR3 runs to 13 residues. V lost 0 bases, J lost 4 bases, and 10 bases lay in between.

The chain has TRBV10-2 and TRBJ1-1; the D is unclear. Trimming left V 8 bases short and J 0 bases short, with 7 bases between. The length of the CDR3 is 12 residues. Germline V gene lookup returns CDR1 WSHSY and CDR2 SAAADI. CDR3: CASGEVNTEAFF. The CDR3 region has the DNA TGCGCCAGCGGCGAAGTGAACACTGAAGCTTTCTTT.

The chain couples TRBV6-5 to TRBJ2-3; 13 bases are a match to TRBD2. The V gene's germline CDR1 is MNHEY and CDR2 SVGAGI. The CDR3 covers 15 residues. Trimming cost V 9 bases and J 1 base; bases outside gene matches: 4. The CDR3 loop reads CASSTSGRRTDTQYF. CDR3 sequence (DNA): TGTGCCAGTTCGACTAGCGGGAGGCGCACAGATACGCAGTATTTT.

This clone occurred a few times. This chain uses TRBV28 with TRBJ1-5, with D possibly TRBD1 on 5 matching bases. Germline lookup yields CDR1 MDHEN and CDR2 SYDVKM. The CDR3 extends over 15 amino acids. The V gene lost 5 bases and the J gene lost 5 bases, with 16 bases spanning the gap. The CDR3 protein is CASSLGEGTDQPQHF. The CDR3, as DNA: TGTGCCAGCAGTCTAGGGGAAGGAACGGATCAGCCCCAGCATTTT.

The chain couples TRBV18 to TRBJ1-2; no clear D. V was cut by 0 bases and J by 2 bases, with 7 bases left in between. Per the germline V gene, CDR1 is KGHSH and CDR2 is LQKENI. The CDR3 covers 14 residues. The CDR3 region is CASSPPAKNYGYTF. The CDR3 DNA is TGTGCCAGCTCACCACCAGCAAAGAACTATGGCTACACCTTC.

The chain employs TRBV7-2 and TRBJ2-5, with TRBD2 matching over 9 bases. The ends lost 2 bases at V and 3 bases at J; junction bases unmatched: 4. This CDR3 contains 15 residues. Germline loops: CDR1 SGHTA, CDR2 FQGNSA. CDR3 DNA sequence: TGTGCCAGCAGCTTACCTAGCGGGACCAAAGAGACCCAGTACTTC. Translated, it gives CASSLPSGTKETQYF.

This sequence joins TRBV6-2 or TRBV6-3 and TRBJ1-3; D may be TRBD1 (5 bases). Trimming took 4 bases from V and 2 from J, leaving 12 bases between them. Per the germline V gene, CDR1 is MNHEY and CDR2 is SVGEGT. The CDR3 sequence is 15 residues long. The CDR3 here is CASSSTGKAGNTIYF. The CDR3 DNA sequence: TGTGCCAGCAGTTCCACAGGAAAGGCTGGAAACACCATATATTTT.

The V call is TRBV2, the J call TRBJ2-5; 7 bases are shared with TRBD1. The germline CDR1 and CDR2 sequences are SNHLY and FYNNEI. Trimming took 6 bases from V and 5 from J; bases not matched to a gene: 9. This CDR3 is 14 amino acids long. The CDR3 reads CASRTAQGVETQYF. In DNA, the CDR3 is TGTGCCAGCAGAACTGCGCAGGGGGTGGAGACCCAGTACTTC.

The chain links TRBV9 to TRBJ2-5, with TRBD1 identical over 12 bases. The V and J ends lost 2 bases and 5 bases, in that order; junction bases with no gene match: 4. CDR3 length: 15 residues. Germline assignment: CDR1 SGDLS and CDR2 YYNGEE. This CDR3 is CASSVGTGGVETQYF. Written as DNA, the CDR3 is TGTGCCAGCAGCGTCGGGACAGGGGGCGTGGAGACCCAGTACTTC.

The chain has TRBV7-8 and TRBJ2-1; possible D gene TRBD2, 5 bases. CDR3 length: 15 amino acids. The germline gives CDR1 SGHVS, CDR2 FQNEAQ. Trimming pared 6 bases from V and 1 base from J, leaving 13 bases between. For the CDR3, the DNA is TGTGCCAGCAGTCAGAAATGGGAGTCCTACAATGAGCAGTTCTTC. Translating it yields CASSQKWESYNEQFF.

This chain joins TRBV7-9 and TRBJ2-7; D gene uncertain. The CDR3 covers 13 residues. Trimming shortened V by 5 bases and J by 3 bases, and 11 bases separated the two germline ends. Germline V lookup: CDR1 SEHNR, CDR2 FQNEAQ (reference sequence). The CDR3 coding sequence is TGTGCCAGCAGCACGGACGGTTTCTACGAGCAGTACTTC. It yields the protein CASSTDGFYEQYF.

The rearrangement links TRBV27 to TRBJ1-2; no clear D. V was cut by 4 bases and J by 0 bases, with 3 bases left in between. The CDR3 spans 12 residues. CDR1 MNHEY and CDR2 SMNVEV come from the germline V gene (reference sequence). The CDR3 loop reads CASSSSNYGYTF. The CDR3 DNA reads as TGTGCCAGCAGTTCCTCTAACTATGGCTACACCTTC.

The chain is built from TRBV30 and TRBJ1-2, with D possibly TRBD1 on 6 matching bases. V gave up 3 bases and J gave up 7 bases, with 12 bases separating them. Germline V gene data show CDR1 as GTSNPN and CDR2 as SVGIG (reference sequence). CDR3 length: 12 residues. CDR3 loop: CAWRVGGGGYTF. The CDR3 DNA is TGTGCCTGGAGGGTTGGGGGCGGTGGCTACACCTTC.

This clone appeared a single time. The J gene is TRBJ2-5, the V gene TRBV19; maybe TRBD1 (5 bases). The CDR3 is 12 residues long. The germline CDR1 and CDR2 sequences are LNHDA and SQIVND (reference sequence). The ends were cut back, 5 bases at V and 6 bases at J, with 10 bases in the middle. The CDR3 loop reads CASSDRQKTQYF. The CDR3 DNA sequence: TGTGCCAGTAGTGACAGACAGAAGACCCAGTACTTC.

CDR3 nucleotides: TGCAGTGCTAGTAAGGCTCTCGGCACAGATACGCAGTATTTT. It translates to CSASKALGTDTQYF. This chain joins TRBV20-1 and TRBJ2-3; unclear D gene. Trimming pared 3 bases from V and 1 base from J, leaving 11 bases between. The CDR3 totals 14 residues. Germline CDR1 reads DFQATT; CDR2 reads SNEGSKA (reference sequence).

This clone has only a few counts. The chain is built from TRBV5-1 and TRBJ1-5, with D perhaps matching TRBD1 (5 bases). V shed 1 base and J shed 6 bases, with 11 bases lying between them. Germline V gene sequence: CDR1 SGHRS, CDR2 YFSETQ. This CDR3 is built from 14 residues. The CDR3 loop is CASSLTGEGQPQHF. CDR3 DNA: TGCGCCAGCAGCTTGACAGGAGAGGGTCAGCCCCAGCATTTT.

The chain couples TRBV5-1 to TRBJ2-3; D remains unclear. V dropped 1 base and J dropped 6 bases, with 9 bases sitting between them. This CDR3 has 13 residues. Germline V gene data show CDR1 as SGHRS and CDR2 as YFSETQ. DNA for the CDR3: TGCGCCAGCAGCTTGACTGTGACGGATACGCAGTATTTT. Protein sequence: CASSLTVTDTQYF.